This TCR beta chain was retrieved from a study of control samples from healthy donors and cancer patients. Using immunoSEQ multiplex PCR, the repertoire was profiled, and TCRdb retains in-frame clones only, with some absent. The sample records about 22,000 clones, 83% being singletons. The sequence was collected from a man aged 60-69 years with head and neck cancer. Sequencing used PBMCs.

DNA of the CDR3: TGTGCCAGCAGTCGTTCCGATCCGCGGGATGAGCAGTTCTTC. Residues: CASSRSDPRDEQFF. V and J are TRBV28 and TRBJ2-1; D perhaps matches TRBD2 (5 bases). V gave up 5 bases and J gave up 8 bases, with 16 bases separating them. CDR1 and CDR2 (germline): MDHEN, SYDVKM. This CDR3 is 14 amino acids long.